This TCR beta chain was sequenced for a study of CD4 T cells in relation to SARS-CoV-2 and coronaviruses. Uncultured naive and memory CD4+ T cells supplied DNA for deep TCR-beta sequencing. Method: immunoSEQ multiplex PCR; TCRdb's copy keeps in-frame clones and lacks some. The table has around 56,000 clones, roughly 88% seen once. Study-wide findings and caveats: In 55% to 75% of donors, memory CD4+ clonotypes crossrecognized SARS-CoV-2 and at least one common cold coronavirus spike. This crossreactivity analysis covered spike protein alone, no other viral proteins. No donor gave both pre-pandemic and post-infection samples.

Before the COVID-19 pandemic, during about 2010-2018, CD4+ T cells were taken from unexposed donors. The CDR3 length is 14 residues. In germline, CDR1 is LGHDT, CDR2 YNNKEL (reference sequence). Trimming removed 7 bases at V and 8 bases at J, with 21 bases between. In the case of this clone: What it binds is not known.

Sequencing input: memory CD4+ T cells from PBMCs. The receptor was derived from a human donor in good health. The gene calls are TRBV3-1 (or the pseudogene TRBV3-2) and TRBJ2-7; D is perhaps TRBD1 or TRBD2 (6 bases each). CDR3 DNA sequence: TGTGCCAGCACGCCAAGGGTGGACGGGGGCAAGCAGTACTTC. Amino acid sequence: CASTPRVDGGKQYF.